This T cell receptor beta chain derives from a study of blood T cell repertoires in COVID-19. The method was immunoSEQ multiplex PCR; TCRdb's version includes in-frame clones alone and lacks a portion of them. The table lists roughly 340,000 clones, roughly 86% of them singletons. Trimming took off 7 bases at V and 4 bases at J, with 25 bases between the two ends. This CDR3 spans 17 amino acids. CDR1 MNHEY and CDR2 SMNVEV come from the germline V gene (reference sequence). This clonotype originated in a woman in her 70s with COVID-19, enrolled during active disease. V and J are TRBV27 and TRBJ1-2; D call uncertain. The specimen sequenced was peripheral blood. DNA of the CDR3: TGTGCCAGCACGGACTTATTACACTCAACCACCTTCTATGGCTACACCTTC. Residues: CASTDLLHSTTFYGYTF.